These 14 T cell receptor beta chains were sequenced from one sample in a study of shared clonotypes between healthy human individuals. This table comes from immunoSEQ multiplex PCR, and its TCRdb copy is limited to in-frame clones, with some not included. The repertoire holds around 1.5 million clones, with approximately 98% as singletons. Material for sequencing was naive CD4+ T cells sorted from blood. Subset noted: CD45RA+ positively selected. Receptors originate from a man younger than 45 in good health.

This chain connects TRBV30 to TRBJ2-7, with D tentatively TRBD2 (5 bases). Trimming left V 0 bases short and J 7 bases short, with 16 bases between. The V gene's germline CDR1 is GTSNPN and CDR2 SVGIG (reference sequence). The CDR3 extends over 14 amino acids. The CDR3 nucleotides read TGTGCCTGGAGTGTAGTGGGAGCGGTCGGGGAGCAGTACTTC. Its protein is CAWSVVGAVGEQYF.

V and J are TRBV29-1 and TRBJ2-1; TRBD2 agrees at 13 bases. CDR3 length equals 14 residues. Germline CDR1 and CDR2: SQVTM and ANQGSEA. After removal of 8 bases from V and 7 bases from J, the junction contained 8 bases not matched to a gene. The DNA of the CDR3 is TGCAGCCCAAACGGACTAGCGGGGGATAATGAGCAGTTCTTC. It codes for CSPNGLAGDNEQFF.

This clone occurred once. The J gene is TRBJ2-7, the V gene TRBV6-1; 7 nucleotides line up with TRBD2. J gave up 3 bases and V 2 bases, and 1 base lay outside the gene matches. The V gene's germline CDR1 is MNHNS and CDR2 SASEGT. This CDR3 comprises 13 residues. This CDR3 is CASSERDYYEQYF. The CDR3 nucleotides read TGTGCCAGCAGTGAAAGGGACTACTACGAGCAGTACTTC.

V is TRBV9 and J is TRBJ2-3, with a weak D call TRBD1 (5 bases). Trimming stripped 3 bases from V and 5 bases from J, with 13 bases between. Germline lookup yields CDR1 SGDLS and CDR2 YYNGEE. CDR3 size: 14 residues. CDR3 region: CASSGGAMRDTQYF. The CDR3 bases are TGTGCCAGCAGCGGTGGGGCTATGAGAGATACGCAGTATTTT.

The rearrangement links TRBV5-5 to TRBJ2-2, with TRBD1 matching 9 bases. J lost 7 bases, V lost 0 bases, and 7 bases had no gene match. Germline V gene lookup returns CDR1 SGHKS and CDR2 YYEKEE (reference sequence). This CDR3 has 16 amino acids. Here the CDR3 reads CASSLAGTGGFGELFF. DNA of the CDR3: TGTGCCAGCAGCTTGGCCGGTACAGGGGGCTTCGGGGAGCTGTTTTTT.

The chain uses TRBV5-4 and TRBJ2-3; unclear D gene. The CDR3 has 15 residues. V lost 2 bases and J 2 bases, leaving 12 bases between the germline ends. Germline CDR1 SGHNT, CDR2 YYREEE (reference sequence). CDR3 region: CASSLPGPNTDTQYF. CDR3 in DNA: TGTGCCAGCAGCTTACCAGGACCAAACACAGATACGCAGTATTTT. The full variable domain, completed using reference TRBV5-4 and TRBJ2-3, is ETGVTQSPTHLIKTRGQQVTLRCSSQSGHNTVSWYQQALGQGPQFIFQYYREEENGRGNFPPRFSGLQFPNYSSELNVNALELDDSALYLCASSLPGPNTDTQYFGPGTRLTVL.

On this clone itself: This same CDR3 is encoded by further DNA sequences in the sample. The rearrangement links TRBV5-1 to TRBJ2-5; D remains unclear. Germline values: CDR1 SGHRS, CDR2 YFSETQ. There are 11 residues in the CDR3. The V end lost 1 base, the J end lost 5 bases, and 3 bases lay between the germline ends. The CDR3 region is CASSLSETQYF. The CDR3 nucleotides read TGCGCCAGCAGCTTGTCCGAGACCCAGTACTTC.

The chain has TRBV4-1 and TRBJ2-7; D tentatively reads TRBD1 or TRBD2 (5 bases each). The germline V gene has CDR1 MGHRA and CDR2 YSYEKL. The length of the CDR3 is 15 residues. V was trimmed by 2 bases and J by 0 bases, leaving 11 bases between them. In DNA form, the CDR3 reads TGCGCCAGCAGCCAACTTTGGGGGAGCTCCTACGAGCAGTACTTC. Protein product: CASSQLWGSSYEQYF.

J is TRBJ1-1 and V is TRBV30, with D maybe TRBD1 (5 bases). CDR1 is GTSNPN and CDR2 is SVGIG in the germline V gene (reference sequence). V was pared by 2 bases and J by 4 bases, with 11 bases between. This CDR3 has 13 residues. CDR3 DNA: TGTGCCTGGAGTCGGGGGTCGGGCACTGAAGCTTTCTTT. Translating it yields CAWSRGSGTEAFF.

V usage is TRBV27 and J usage is TRBJ1-2, with TRBD1 identical over 10 bases. The germline gives CDR1 MNHEY, CDR2 SMNVEV (reference sequence). V shed 6 bases and J 4 bases; nucleotides not matched to a gene: 8. The CDR3 spans 15 residues. CDR3 coding DNA: TGTGCCAGCAGCACCGGGACAGGGGAGATCTATGGCTACACCTTC. Encoded protein: CASSTGTGEIYGYTF.

This clone was seen once. The genes are TRBV2 and TRBJ1-2; tentatively, D is TRBD1 (5 bases). V lost 5 bases and J 5 bases, leaving 9 bases between the germline ends. This CDR3 has 12 residues. Looked up from germline, CDR1 is SNHLY and CDR2 is FYNNEI. CDR3 nucleotide sequence: TGTGCCAGCAGTAAGGACACTTATGGCTACACCTTC. Amino acid sequence: CASSKDTYGYTF.

This CDR3 is CASSVPSVSETQYF. In DNA form, the CDR3 reads TGTGCCAGCAGCGTCCCCAGTGTGTCGGAGACCCAGTACTTC. The genes are TRBV9 and TRBJ2-5; D not certain. The CDR3 is 14 amino acids. Germline CDR1 and CDR2: SGDLS and YYNGEE. V gave up 2 bases and J gave up 5 bases, with 13 bases separating them.

A note on this clone: Other nucleotide sequences from this sample produce the same CDR3. The chain couples TRBV5-4 to TRBJ2-5; D call uncertain. The ends were cut back, 4 bases at V and 1 base at J, with 2 bases in the middle. The CDR3 has 11 amino acids. Germline CDR1 SGHNT, CDR2 YYREEE (reference sequence). This CDR3 is CASSLQETQYF. The CDR3 DNA sequence: TGTGCCAGCAGCCTCCAAGAGACCCAGTACTTC.

This clone is a singleton in its sample. This rearrangement joins TRBV28 to TRBJ2-7; TRBD1 aligns across 9 bases. This CDR3 is built from 14 residues. Germline CDR1 MDHEN, CDR2 SYDVKM. V shed 6 bases, J shed 6 bases, and the junction held 9 bases outside the gene matches. CDR3 amino acids: CASRKQGAPGEQYF. The CDR3 DNA follows: TGTGCCAGCAGGAAACAGGGGGCACCAGGCGAGCAGTACTTC.